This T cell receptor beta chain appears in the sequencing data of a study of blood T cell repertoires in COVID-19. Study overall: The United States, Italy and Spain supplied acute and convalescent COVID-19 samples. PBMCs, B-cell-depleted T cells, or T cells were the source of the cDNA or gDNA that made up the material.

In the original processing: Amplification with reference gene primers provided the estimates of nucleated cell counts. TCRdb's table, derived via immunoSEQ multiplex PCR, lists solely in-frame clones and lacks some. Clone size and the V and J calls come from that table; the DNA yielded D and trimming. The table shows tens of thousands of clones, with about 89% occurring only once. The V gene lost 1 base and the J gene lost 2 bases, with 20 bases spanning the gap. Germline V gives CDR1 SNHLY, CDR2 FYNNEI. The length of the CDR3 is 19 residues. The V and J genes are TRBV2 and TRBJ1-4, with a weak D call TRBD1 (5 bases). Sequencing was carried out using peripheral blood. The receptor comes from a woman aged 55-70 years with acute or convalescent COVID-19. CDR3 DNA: TGTGCCAGCAGTGAAGGGGCTGACAGCTTGGATGCGACTAATGAAAAACTGTTTTTT. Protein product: CASSEGADSLDATNEKLFF.